These 11 T cell receptor beta chains share one sample of origin, sequenced in a study of CD8+ T cells in alopecia areata. The sample's treatment: oral pan-JAK inhibitor, 5-10 mg twice daily. RNA extraction was followed by reverse transcription into cDNA, which acted as the sequencing template. The repertoire was sequenced with immunoSEQ multiplex PCR; TCRdb's copy has only in-frame clones and lacks some. The sample carries about 260,000 clones, roughly 60% recorded once. The source was CD4+ T cells sorted from blood, collected at week 52, from a patient treated with tofacitinib. The receptors were gathered from a human donor with alopecia areata.

The chain employs TRBV29-1 and TRBJ2-5; 8 bases line up with TRBD2. The CDR3 has 13 residues. After removal of 7 bases from V and 5 bases from J, the junction contained 9 bases not matched to a gene. Per germline, CDR1 SQVTM and CDR2 ANQGSEA. The CDR3 reads CSAPGLGIETQYF. CDR3 coding DNA: TGCAGCGCGCCGGGACTAGGGATTGAGACCCAGTACTTC.

This clone has only one observation. The CDR3 DNA is TGTGCCAGCAAGAGGAACACTGAAGCTTTCTTT. This codes for CASKRNTEAFF. The chain recombines TRBV6-5 with TRBJ1-1, with D unclear. The germline V and J ends were trimmed by 7 bases and 1 base, with 4 bases remaining between them. The CDR3 runs 11 residues. Germline CDR1 is MNHEY and CDR2 is SVGAGI.

This clone has just a few counts. The J gene is TRBJ2-7, the V gene TRBV10-3, with D possibly being TRBD1 or TRBD2 (5 bases each). Trimming took 11 bases from V and 0 from J, leaving 17 bases between them. The germline V gene encodes CDR1 ENHRY and CDR2 SYGVKD. This CDR3 contains 14 residues. The CDR3, as DNA: TGTGCCGTATTAGGGAGCAGGGACTCCTACGAGCAGTACTTC. It encodes CAVLGSRDSYEQYF.

This clone was detected only a few times. This chain connects TRBV7-8 to TRBJ2-3, with unresolved D. The CDR3 is 14 amino acids. V lost 1 base and J lost 5, with 10 bases in between. Germline CDR1 is SGHVS and CDR2 is FQNEAQ. The CDR3 DNA reads as TGTGCCAGCAGCTTAGTTCCAATGGGAGATACGCAGTATTTT. This gives the protein CASSLVPMGDTQYF.

Only one count was recorded for this clone. The rearrangement joins TRBV5-1 to TRBJ2-7, with TRBD2 matching 9 bases. CDR3 length: 15 amino acids. CDR1 is SGHRS and CDR2 is YFSETQ in the germline V gene. V trimming: 0 bases; J trimming: 3 bases; junction bases outside the gene matches: 4. The CDR3: CASSLVAGAYYEQYF. CDR3 coding DNA: TGCGCCAGCAGCTTGGTAGCGGGGGCTTACTACGAGCAGTACTTC.

V is TRBV18 and J is TRBJ2-7, with D hard to call. Trimming shortened V by 2 bases and J by 1 base, and 6 bases separated the two germline ends. This CDR3 is 13 amino acids long. Germline assignment: CDR1 KGHSH and CDR2 LQKENI. CDR3 nucleotide sequence: TGTGCCAGCTCACCATCCCCGTCCTACGAGCAGTACTTC. It is translated as CASSPSPSYEQYF.

This clone was seen only a few times. The V call is TRBV7-9, the J call TRBJ2-2, with a tentative D call TRBD1 (7 bases). CDR1 is SEHNR, CDR2 FQNEAQ, per germline (reference sequence). The CDR3 totals 17 residues. Between the trimmed V and J ends, which lost 5 bases and 0 bases, there was a span of 16 bases. CDR3 residues: CASSPRAGQTNTGELFF. For the CDR3, the DNA is TGTGCCAGCAGCCCGCGGGCGGGACAGACGAACACCGGGGAGCTGTTTTTT.

The chain is built from TRBV30 and TRBJ1-6, with no clear D. This CDR3 is 15 amino acids long. V gave up 2 bases and J gave up 4 bases, with 12 bases separating them. Germline V gives CDR1 GTSNPN, CDR2 SVGIG (reference sequence). The CDR3 nucleotides are TGTGCCTGGAGTTCCGACCCTATTTATAATTCACCCCTCCACTTT. Translation: CAWSSDPIYNSPLHF.

This sequence joins TRBV14 and TRBJ2-6; TRBD1 agrees at 9 bases. The V segment lost 3 bases and the J segment 0 bases; nucleotides outside the gene matches: 9. Germline-derived CDR1 and CDR2 are SGHDN and FVKESK. The CDR3 totals 19 residues. The CDR3 loop reads CASSQLTGTGSSGANVLTF. The CDR3 nucleotides read TGTGCCAGCAGCCAGTTAACGGGGACAGGGAGCTCTGGGGCCAACGTCCTGACTTTC.

The chain links TRBV5-1 to TRBJ2-7; 7 bases map to TRBD2. Trimming removed 4 bases from V and 6 bases from J; junction bases left unmatched: 7. The CDR3 runs to 13 residues. The germline gives CDR1 SGHRS, CDR2 YFSETQ. The CDR3 loop reads CASSHGTTGEQYF. The CDR3, as DNA: TGCGCCAGCAGCCATGGGACTACTGGCGAGCAGTACTTC. The whole variable domain, remainder taken from reference TRBV5-1 and TRBJ2-7, is KAGVTQTPRYLIKTRGQQVTLSCSPISGHRSVSWYQQTPGQGLQFLFEYFSETQRNKGNFPGRFSGRQFSNSRSEMNVSTLELGDSALYLCASSHGTTGEQYFGPGTRLTVT.

This clone has only one observation. The chain couples TRBV27 to TRBJ1-2; D is ambiguous. V was clipped by 5 bases and J by 7 bases, with 14 bases between them. The CDR3 is 13 residues long. Germline CDR1 MNHEY, CDR2 SMNVEV (reference sequence). CDR3 coding DNA: TGTGCCAGCAGTGACCACGGCTTCGGTGGCTACACCTTC. Encoded protein: CASSDHGFGGYTF.